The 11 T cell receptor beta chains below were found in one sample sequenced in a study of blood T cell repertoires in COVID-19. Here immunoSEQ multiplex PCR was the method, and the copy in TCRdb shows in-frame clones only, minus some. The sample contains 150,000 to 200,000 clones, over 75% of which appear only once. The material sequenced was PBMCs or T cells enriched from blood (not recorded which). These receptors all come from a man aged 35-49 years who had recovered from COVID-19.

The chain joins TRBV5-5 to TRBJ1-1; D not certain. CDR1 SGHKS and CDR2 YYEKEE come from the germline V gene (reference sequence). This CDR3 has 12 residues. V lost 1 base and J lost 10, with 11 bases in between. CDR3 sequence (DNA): TGTGCCAGCAGCTTGAGAGGGTCACGAGCTTTCTTT. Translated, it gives CASSLRGSRAFF.

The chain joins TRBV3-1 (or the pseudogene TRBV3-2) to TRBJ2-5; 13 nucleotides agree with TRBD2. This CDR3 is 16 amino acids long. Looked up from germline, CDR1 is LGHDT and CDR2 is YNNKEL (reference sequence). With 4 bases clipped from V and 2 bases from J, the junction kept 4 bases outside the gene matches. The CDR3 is CASSLRTSGRQETQYF. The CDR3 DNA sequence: TGTGCCAGCAGCCTAAGGACTAGCGGGAGACAAGAGACCCAGTACTTC.

The CDR3 is CASSSTGDGYEQYF. The CDR3 DNA reads as TGTGCCAGCAGCTCCACAGGGGACGGATACGAGCAGTACTTC. The J gene is TRBJ2-7, the V gene TRBV7-6; 7 bases fit TRBD1. The CDR3 covers 14 residues. The V gene's germline CDR1 is SGHVS and CDR2 FNYEAQ. J lost 4 bases, V lost 4 bases, and 7 bases had no gene match.

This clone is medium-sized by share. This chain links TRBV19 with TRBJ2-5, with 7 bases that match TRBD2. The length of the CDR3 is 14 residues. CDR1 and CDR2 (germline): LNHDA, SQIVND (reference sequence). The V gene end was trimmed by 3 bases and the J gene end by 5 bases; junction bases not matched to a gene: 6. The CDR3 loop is CASSIRTSWETQYF. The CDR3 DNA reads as TGTGCCAGTAGTATTCGGACTAGTTGGGAGACCCAGTACTTC.

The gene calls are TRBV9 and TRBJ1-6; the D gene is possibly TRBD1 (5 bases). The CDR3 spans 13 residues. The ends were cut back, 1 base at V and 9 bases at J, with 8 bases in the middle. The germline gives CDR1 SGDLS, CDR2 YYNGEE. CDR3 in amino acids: CASSVTGGSPLHF. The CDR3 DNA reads TGTGCCAGCAGCGTAACGGGGGGTTCACCCCTCCACTTT.

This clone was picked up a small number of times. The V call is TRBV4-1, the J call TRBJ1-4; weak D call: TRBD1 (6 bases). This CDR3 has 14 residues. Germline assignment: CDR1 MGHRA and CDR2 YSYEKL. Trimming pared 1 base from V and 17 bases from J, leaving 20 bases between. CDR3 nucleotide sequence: TGCGCCAGCAGCCAAGGAGGGGGAGACAGAAATTTCTTTTTT. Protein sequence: CASSQGGGDRNFFF.

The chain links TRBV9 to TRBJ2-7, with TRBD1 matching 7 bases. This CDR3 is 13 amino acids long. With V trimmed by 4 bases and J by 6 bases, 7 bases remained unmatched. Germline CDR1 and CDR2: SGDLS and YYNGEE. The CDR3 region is CASSPQGVGEQYF. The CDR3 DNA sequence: TGTGCCAGCAGCCCCCAGGGGGTAGGCGAGCAGTACTTC.

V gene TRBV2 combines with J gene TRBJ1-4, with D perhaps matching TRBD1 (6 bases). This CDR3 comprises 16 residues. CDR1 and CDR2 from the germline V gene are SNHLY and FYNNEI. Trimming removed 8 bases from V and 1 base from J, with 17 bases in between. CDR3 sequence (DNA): TGTGCCAGCGGGACAAGGCGGGGGATAACTAATGAAAAACTGTTTTTT. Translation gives CASGTRRGITNEKLFF.

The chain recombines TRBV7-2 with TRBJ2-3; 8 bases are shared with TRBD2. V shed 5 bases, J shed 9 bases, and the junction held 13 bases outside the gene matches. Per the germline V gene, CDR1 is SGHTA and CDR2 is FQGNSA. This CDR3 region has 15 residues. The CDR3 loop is CASSRSGGSLGTQYF. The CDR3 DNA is TGTGCCAGCAGCCGGAGCGGGGGATCCTTGGGGACGCAGTATTTT.

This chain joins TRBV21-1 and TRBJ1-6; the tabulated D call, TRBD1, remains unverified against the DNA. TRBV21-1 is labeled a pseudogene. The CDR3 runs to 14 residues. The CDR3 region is CASPEPRAGSPLHF. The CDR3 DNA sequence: TGTGCCAGCCCTGAGCCCAGGGCCGGTTCACCCCTCCACTTT.

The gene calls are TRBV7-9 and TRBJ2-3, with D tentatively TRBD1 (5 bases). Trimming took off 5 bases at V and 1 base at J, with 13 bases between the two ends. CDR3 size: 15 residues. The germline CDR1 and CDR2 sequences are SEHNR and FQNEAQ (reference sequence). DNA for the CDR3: TGTGCCAGCAGCCCCACAGGAGTGGGCACAGATACGCAGTATTTT. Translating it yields CASSPTGVGTDTQYF.